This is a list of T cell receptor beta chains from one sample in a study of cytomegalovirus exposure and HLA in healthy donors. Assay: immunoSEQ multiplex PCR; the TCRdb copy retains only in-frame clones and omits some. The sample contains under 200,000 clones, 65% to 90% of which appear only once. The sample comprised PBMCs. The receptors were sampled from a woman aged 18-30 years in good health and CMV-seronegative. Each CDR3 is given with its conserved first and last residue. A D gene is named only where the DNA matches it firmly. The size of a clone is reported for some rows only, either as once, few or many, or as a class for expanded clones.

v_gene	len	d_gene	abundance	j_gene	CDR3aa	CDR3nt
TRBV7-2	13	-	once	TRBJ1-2	CASSLLSGDGYTF	TGTGCCAGCAGCTTATTATCAGGGGATGGCTACACCTTC
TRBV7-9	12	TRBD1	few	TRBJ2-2	CAGTGGTGELFF	TGTGCCGGGACAGGGGGCACCGGGGAGCTGTTTTTT
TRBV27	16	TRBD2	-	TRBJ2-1	CASSFVAGEVYNEQFF	TGTGCCAGCAGTTTTGTAGCGGGAGAGGTCTACAATGAGCAGTTCTTC
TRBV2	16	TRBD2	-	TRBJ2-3	CASSEESLAVRDTQYF	TGTGCCAGCAGTGAGGAGTCACTAGCGGTTCGGGATACGCAGTATTTT
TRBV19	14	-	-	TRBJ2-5	CASSISGPRGTQYF	TGTGCCAGTAGTATAAGTGGGCCCCGGGGGACCCAGTACTTC
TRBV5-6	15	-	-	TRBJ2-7	CASSTDSYVSYEQYF	TGTGCCAGCAGCACCGACAGCTACGTTTCCTACGAGCAGTACTTC
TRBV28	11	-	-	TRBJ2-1	CASSPYRKQFF	TGTGCCAGCAGTCCTTACAGAAAGCAGTTCTTC
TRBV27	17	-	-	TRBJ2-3	CASSFFRSPGGTDTQYF	TGTGCCAGCAGTTTTTTTCGTTCTCCGGGGGGCACAGATACGCAGTATTTT
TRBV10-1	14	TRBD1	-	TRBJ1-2	CASRGTGGNYGYTF	TGCGCCAGCAGAGGGACAGGGGGTAACTATGGCTACACCTTC
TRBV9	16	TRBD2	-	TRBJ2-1	CASSVVSSGGVGEQFF	TGTGCCAGCAGCGTAGTTTCTAGCGGGGGGGTTGGTGAGCAGTTCTTC
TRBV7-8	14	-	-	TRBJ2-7	CASSTGPGGSEQYF	TGTGCCAGCAGCACGGGACCAGGGGGGAGCGAGCAGTACTTC
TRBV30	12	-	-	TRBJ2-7	CAWKEGSGEQYF	TGTGCCTGGAAGGAGGGGTCGGGAGAGCAGTACTTC
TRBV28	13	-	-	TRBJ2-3	CASSLGTWDTQYF	TGTGCCAGCAGTTTGGGGACTTGGGATACGCAGTATTTT
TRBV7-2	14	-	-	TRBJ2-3	CASSLAAATDTQYF	TGTGCCAGCAGCTTAGCAGCGGCCACAGATACGCAGTATTTT
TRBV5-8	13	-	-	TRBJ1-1	CASRYDRSTEAFF	TGTGCCAGCAGGTACGACAGGTCGACTGAAGCTTTCTTT
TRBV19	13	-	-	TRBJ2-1	CASSNSGYNEQFF	TGTGCCAGTAGTAACAGCGGTTACAATGAGCAGTTCTTC
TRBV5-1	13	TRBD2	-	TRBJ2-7	CASSSGGSYEQYF	TGCGCCAGCAGCTCCGGGGGGTCCTACGAGCAGTACTTC
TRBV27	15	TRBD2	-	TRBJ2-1	CASSWSGSSYNEQFF	TGTGCCAGCAGTTGGAGCGGGAGCTCCTACAATGAGCAGTTCTTC
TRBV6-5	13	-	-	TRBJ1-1	CASSPRRFSRGGF	TGTGCCAGCAGTCCACGACGCTTTTCAAGGGGGGGCTTT
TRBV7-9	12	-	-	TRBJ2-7	CASSLTSYEQYF	TGTGCCAGCAGCTTGACAAGCTACGAGCAGTACTTC
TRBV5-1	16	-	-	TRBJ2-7	CASSLQVMGPTYEQYF	TGCGCCAGCAGCTTACAGGTAATGGGCCCTACCTACGAGCAGTACTTC
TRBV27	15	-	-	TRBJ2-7	CASSPSSGGTYEQYF	TGTGCCAGCAGTCCCAGTTCCGGCGGGACGTACGAGCAGTACTTC
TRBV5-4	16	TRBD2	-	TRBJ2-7	CASSLMRTSFSYEQYF	TGTGCCAGCAGCTTGATGCGGACTAGCTTTTCCTACGAGCAGTACTTC
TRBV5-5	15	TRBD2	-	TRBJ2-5	CASSYLGREGETQYF	TGTGCCAGCAGCTATCTTGGACGGGAGGGAGAGACCCAGTACTTC
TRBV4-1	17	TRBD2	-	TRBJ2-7	CASSRYLAGVVSYEQYF	TGCGCCAGCAGCCGCTACCTAGCGGGAGTGGTATCCTACGAGCAGTACTTC
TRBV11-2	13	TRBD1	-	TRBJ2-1	CASRLDREREQFF	TGTGCCAGCAGGTTGGACAGGGAACGGGAGCAGTTCTTC